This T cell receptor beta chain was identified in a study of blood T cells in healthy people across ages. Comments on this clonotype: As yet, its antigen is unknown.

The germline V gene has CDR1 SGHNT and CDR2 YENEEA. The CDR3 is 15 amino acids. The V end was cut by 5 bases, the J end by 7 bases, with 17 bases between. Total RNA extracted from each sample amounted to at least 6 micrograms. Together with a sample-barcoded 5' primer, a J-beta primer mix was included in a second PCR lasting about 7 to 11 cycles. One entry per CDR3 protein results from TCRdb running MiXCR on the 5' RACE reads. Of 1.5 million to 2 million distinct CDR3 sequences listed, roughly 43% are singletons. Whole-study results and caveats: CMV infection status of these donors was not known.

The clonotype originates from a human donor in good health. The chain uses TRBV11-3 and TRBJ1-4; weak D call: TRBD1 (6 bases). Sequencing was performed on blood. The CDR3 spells CASSLNRAGGEKLFF. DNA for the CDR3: TGTGCCAGCAGCCTTAACAGGGCTGGAGGTGAAAAACTGTTTTTT.